This record covers a single TCR beta chain. Its antigen target is currently unknown. Per-nucleotide qualities are absent, and no much larger clonotype sits a single base away. TCRbeta CDR3 regions were amplified from genomic DNA using the immunoSEQ Assay, a bias-controlled multiplex PCR. The original pipeline was this. The number of nucleated cells in each sample was estimated by amplification of reference gene primers within the assay. To quantify the absolute abundance of each unique TCRbeta CDR3 rearrangement, sequence reads were collapsed and filtered. For each sample, productive Simpson clonality was calculated by taking the square root of Simpson's diversity index across productive rearrangements. TCRdb carries this immuneACCESS record with in-frame sequences only. Its versions omit some clonotypes, under half of them owing to an unresolved V gene in the studies checked, with the rest unexplained. V, J and clone size were drawn from that table, and D and trimming were deduced from the DNA. The sample has approximately 170,000 clones on record, under 85% of them singletons. The leading ten clones occupy 6.9% of the sample.

One collaborating source in Seattle enrolled patients during active infection and followed them longitudinally through the course of disease. Whole blood was collected in K2EDTA tubes by collaborating institutions according to the institutions' own protocols. For TCRbeta analysis, collaborator samples were shipped as frozen whole blood, as isolated PBMCs, or as DNA extracted from either sample type. This sample is part of a study of blood T cell repertoires in COVID-19 (dated by TCRdb to the early 2020s). Broadly, across the study: Samples covering the acute and convalescent phases of COVID-19 were provided by collaborators in the United States, Italy and Spain. The material from the prospective study consisted of cDNA or gDNA derived from T cells, B-cell-depleted T cells, or PBMCs. Deeply sampled blood TCRbeta repertoires from subjects exposed to, actively infected with, or recovered from COVID-19 were included in the dataset. The repertoires were released in a freely available public database meant as a resource for research on the immune response to SARS-CoV-2. The samples were drawn from the first 160 participants of the ongoing ImmuneRACE study and from some 1,300 subjects provided by 6 global collaborators. Sample metadata almost always included a de-identified subject ID, COVID-19 status, age in years and sex. HLA class I and class II types, where available, came from metadata supplied by the sample provider rather than from assay-based typing.

General conclusions and limits of the study: The quantity of clinical and demographic metadata differed by source and by participant and was supplied without curation.

Sequences MDHEN (CDR1) and SYDVKM (CDR2) are obtained from the germline V gene. The CDR3 runs 12 residues from the cysteine to the phenylalanine. CDR3 DNA is the only sequence kept; it has 36 bases, read in frame from the first base. V lost 11 bases and J lost 10 bases, and the count of bases not matched to a germline gene is 6. The sequence derives from a man at least 80 years old with COVID-19, enrolled during active disease. The chain uses TRBV28 and TRBJ2-1, and TRBD2 matches 12 of the central bases. Sequencing was done on a sample of peripheral blood. The DNA is TGTGCCGGACTAGCGGGGTCGGGGGAGCAGTTCTTC. This sequence encodes CAGLAGSGEQFF.